Following are 14 T cell receptor beta chains from one sample sequenced in a study of T cell responses to AZD1222 COVID-19 vaccine. The repertoire was sequenced with immunoSEQ multiplex PCR; TCRdb's copy has only in-frame clones and lacks some. Among roughly 80,000 clones listed, roughly 90% were seen once. The sequences come from peripheral blood, collected on day 0 of MenACWY control vaccination. These receptors were obtained from an adult in good health.

The chain employs TRBV28 and TRBJ2-3; D is unclear. Germline CDR1 is MDHEN and CDR2 is SYDVKM. With 6 bases removed from V and 3 bases from J, the gap between germline ends came to 13 bases. The CDR3 loop spans 14 amino acids. The CDR3: CASSQFGGTDTQYF. The CDR3 DNA follows: TGTGCCAGCAGCCAATTCGGTGGGACAGATACGCAGTATTTT.

The chain has TRBV10-3 and TRBJ2-3; maybe TRBD2 (5 bases). The CDR3 consists of 13 residues. Germline lookup yields CDR1 ENHRY and CDR2 SYGVKD. Trimming stripped 6 bases from V and 2 bases from J, with 9 bases between. The DNA for the CDR3 is TGTGCCATCAGCGGGGTTCCCACAGATACGCAGTATTTT. Its protein product is CAISGVPTDTQYF.

The rearrangement links TRBV11-3 to TRBJ2-2; TRBD2 aligns across 14 bases. This CDR3 comprises 17 residues. Per the germline V gene, CDR1 is SGHNT and CDR2 is YENEEA. Trimming cost V 4 bases and J 6 bases; bases outside gene matches: 7. The CDR3 reads CASSSGTSGSSSGELFF. In nucleotides, the CDR3 is TGTGCCAGCAGCTCCGGGACTAGCGGGAGTAGTTCCGGGGAGCTGTTTTTT.

The chain is built from TRBV30 and TRBJ2-3; 10 nucleotides match TRBD2. Germline V gene sequence: CDR1 GTSNPN, CDR2 SVGIG (reference sequence). The length of the CDR3 is 16 residues. Trimming took 2 bases from V and 4 from J; bases not matched to a gene: 9. The CDR3: CAWSPPGTSVADTQYF. The CDR3 coding sequence is TGTGCCTGGAGTCCACCCGGGACTAGCGTAGCAGATACGCAGTATTTT.

The chain combines TRBV27 with TRBJ2-3, with 8 bases matching TRBD2. CDR3 length: 15 residues. Per the germline V gene, CDR1 is MNHEY and CDR2 is SMNVEV (reference sequence). V dropped 3 bases and J dropped 3; count of bases not matched to a gene: 5. The CDR3 coding sequence is TGTGCCAGCAGTTTTCGCGGGAGGAGTACAGATACGCAGTATTTT. Amino acid sequence: CASSFRGRSTDTQYF.

The chain carries TRBV2 and TRBJ1-2; TRBD1 aligns across 7 bases. This CDR3 is built from 14 residues. With V trimmed by 1 base and J by 5 bases, 4 bases remained unmatched. Germline loops: CDR1 SNHLY, CDR2 FYNNEI. CDR3 nucleotides: TGTGCCAGCAGTGAAGAGGCGACAGGGTATGGCTACACCTTC. Translated: CASSEEATGYGYTF. Full variable domain (outside the CDR3, taken from reference TRBV2 and TRBJ1-2): EPEVTQTPSHQVTQMGQEVILRCVPISNHLYFYWYRQILGQKVEFLVSFYNNEISEKSEIFDDQFSVERPDGSNFTLKIRSTKLEDSAMYFCASSEEATGYGYTFGSGTRLTVV.

The V call is TRBV25-1, the J call TRBJ2-5, with D tentatively TRBD1 or TRBD2 (5 bases each). The germline V and J ends were trimmed by 1 base and 5 bases, with 14 bases remaining between them. The V gene's germline CDR1 is MGHDK and CDR2 SYGVNS. The CDR3 totals 15 residues. The CDR3 DNA sequence: TGTGCCAGCAGTGAATCCCAGGGAGTTTGGGAGACCCAGTACTTC. It codes for CASSESQGVWETQYF.

This clone appeared a single time. This chain uses TRBV7-3 with TRBJ2-5, with 9 nucleotides matching TRBD1. Per the germline V gene, CDR1 is SGHTA and CDR2 is FQGTGA. Trimming took 5 bases from V and 6 from J; bases not matched to a gene: 4. The CDR3 is 13 residues long. CDR3 sequence (DNA): TGTGCCAGCAGCCGGGACAGGGACAAGACCCAGTACTTC. Encoded protein: CASSRDRDKTQYF.

The chain carries TRBV12-3 or TRBV12-4 and TRBJ2-7; 7 nucleotides line up with TRBD1. Trimming took 6 bases from V and 6 from J; bases not matched to a gene: 5. This CDR3 comprises 12 residues. CDR3 DNA sequence: TGTGCCAGCAGCCGACAGGGTAGCGAGCAGTACTTC. Its protein product is CASSRQGSEQYF.

V and J are TRBV28 and TRBJ1-4, with D perhaps TRBD1 (5 bases). This CDR3 has 13 residues. CDR1 and CDR2 (germline): MDHEN, SYDVKM. V shed 3 bases and J shed 8 bases, with 10 bases lying between them. CDR3 DNA sequence: TGTGCCAGCAGTTTTCTTGGGACCGAAAAACTGTTTTTT. It specifies CASSFLGTEKLFF.

The J gene is TRBJ2-7, the V gene TRBV20-1; D unresolved. The CDR3 has 12 amino acids. The germline gives CDR1 DFQATT, CDR2 SNEGSKA (reference sequence). Trimming left V 3 bases short and J 1 base short, with 7 bases between. For the CDR3, the DNA is TGCAGTGCTAGTGGGCAGTCCTACGAGCAGTACTTC. Protein sequence: CSASGQSYEQYF.

The chain joins TRBV10-1 to TRBJ2-7; 7 positions match TRBD2. Trimming took 4 bases from V and 2 from J; bases not matched to a gene: 2. The CDR3 consists of 13 residues. Germline V gene sequence: CDR1 WNHNN, CDR2 SYGVQD (reference sequence). In DNA, the CDR3 is TGCGCCAGCAGTGCGGGACTACCCTACGAGCAGTACTTC. Its protein is CASSAGLPYEQYF.

Concerning this clone itself: Other DNA sequences from this sample encode an identical CDR3 as well. The V and J genes are TRBV19 and TRBJ2-3, with D unresolved. CDR1 is LNHDA and CDR2 is SQIVND in the germline V gene (reference sequence). Trimming pared 4 bases from V and 1 base from J, leaving 3 bases between. The CDR3 length is 12 residues. The CDR3 is CASSTGTDTQYF. As DNA, the CDR3 is TGTGCCAGTAGTACTGGCACAGATACGCAGTATTTT.

The chain recombines TRBV3-1 (or the pseudogene TRBV3-2) with TRBJ1-2, with 8 nucleotides matching TRBD1. Germline V gene lookup returns CDR1 LGHDT and CDR2 YNNKEL (reference sequence). This CDR3 is 14 amino acids long. J lost 5 bases, V lost 0 bases, and 2 bases had no gene match. Here the CDR3 DNA reads TGTGCCAGCAGCCAAGATACAGGGGGATATGGCTACACCTTC. Its protein is CASSQDTGGYGYTF.